One and the same sample provided the 16 T cell receptor beta chains below, sequenced in a study of human T cells and chemical hapten exposure. Time point given: patch test 1, 2 weeks after DPC sensitization. As to treatment: therapeutic diphenylcyclopropenone sensitization with weekly scalp DPC. TCRdb independently ran MiXCR on the RACE reads; one entry per CDR3 protein. This table holds tens of thousands of distinct CDR3 sequences, 9.8% found once. The sequencing here drew on whole blood, taken in connection with sensitization to the hapten diphenylcyclopropenone (DPC). These receptors originate from a woman in her thirties or forties with alopecia areata. Some clones in this sample may be carry-over from other donors' samples.

Worth noting for this clonotype: A read error is possible here, since a much larger clone lies one base away. The chain couples TRBV20-1 to TRBJ1-2; D perhaps matches TRBD1 (5 bases). Germline assignment: CDR1 DFQATT and CDR2 SNEGSKA (reference sequence). Trimming took off 3 bases at V and 3 bases at J, with 11 bases between the two ends. CDR3 length: 13 residues. The CDR3 DNA follows: TGCAGTGCTAGCGGACGGGGGTACTATGGCTACACCTTC. Translating gives CSASGRGYYGYTF.

On this clonotype itself: A much larger clone lies a single base off, so this may be a read error. The chain combines TRBV18 with TRBJ1-2; D may be TRBD1 (6 bases). Germline loops: CDR1 KGHSH, CDR2 LQKENI. This CDR3 has 15 amino acids. Trimming removed 3 bases at V and 0 bases at J, with 11 bases between. DNA of the CDR3: TGTGCCAGCTCACCGTCAGGGGACCCTAACTATGGCTACACCTTC. The encoded protein is CASSPSGDPNYGYTF.

This clonotype has ten or more counts. The rearrangement links TRBV5-1 to TRBJ1-1; no clear D. V was clipped by 0 bases and J by 2 bases, with 8 bases between them. The CDR3 has 14 residues. Germline V gives CDR1 SGHRS, CDR2 YFSETQ. This chain's CDR3 is CASSLVASNTEAFF. The CDR3 DNA sequence: TGCGCCAGCAGCTTGGTTGCGAGTAACACTGAAGCTTTCTTT. The whole variable domain, filled in from reference TRBV5-1 and TRBJ1-1, reads KAGVTQTPRYLIKTRGQQVTLSCSPISGHRSVSWYQQTPGQGLQFLFEYFSETQRNKGNFPGRFSGRQFSNSRSEMNVSTLELGDSALYLCASSLVASNTEAFFGQGTRLTVV.

CDR3 sequence: CSAEGGARDTQYF. The CDR3, as DNA: TGCAGCGCAGAGGGCGGAGCACGAGATACGCAGTATTTT. The gene calls are TRBV29-1 and TRBJ2-3; tentatively, D is TRBD2 (5 bases). This CDR3 has 13 amino acids. The germline V and J ends were trimmed by 7 bases and 5 bases, with 16 bases remaining between them. Germline lookup yields CDR1 SQVTM and CDR2 ANQGSEA.

This clonotype was seen at least ten times. The chain has TRBV6-5 and TRBJ1-6, with D maybe TRBD1 (6 bases). The CDR3 contains 13 residues. Deletions cut 8 bases from V and 10 bases from J, with 15 bases between. Germline V gene data show CDR1 as MNHEY and CDR2 as SVGAGI. The CDR3 loop is CASQAGAGSPLHF. The CDR3 DNA is TGTGCCAGCCAAGCAGGGGCCGGGTCACCCCTCCACTTT.

This clonotype was seen a few times. V is TRBV6-2 or TRBV6-3 and J is TRBJ2-1; possible D gene TRBD2, 6 bases. Trimming took off 6 bases at V and 2 bases at J, with 20 bases between the two ends. In germline, CDR1 is MNHEY, CDR2 SVGEGT. The CDR3 length is 17 residues. In nucleotides, the CDR3 is TGTGCCAGCAGCTCTTCGGCGGGGCAGCGGGCCTACAATGAGCAGTTCTTC. Protein product: CASSSSAGQRAYNEQFF.

The table lists this clonotype with many counts. The gene calls are TRBV5-8 and TRBJ1-4; 7 bases are shared with TRBD1. Germline loops: CDR1 SGHTS, CDR2 YDEGEE. The CDR3 has 18 amino acids. The ends lost 0 bases at V and 7 bases at J; junction bases unmatched: 15. CDR3 nucleotides: TGTGCCAGCAGCTTGGAATCCGGGACAGCGGTGAGGGGTGAAAAACTGTTTTTT. Translated, it gives CASSLESGTAVRGEKLFF.

This clonotype was detected ten times or more. V usage is TRBV2 and J usage is TRBJ1-6; the D gene is possibly TRBD1 (5 bases). The V end was cut by 8 bases, the J end by 6 bases, with 14 bases between. The CDR3 is 14 amino acids. Germline CDR1 is SNHLY and CDR2 is FYNNEI. The CDR3 is CASGTLGINSPLHF. For the CDR3, the DNA is TGTGCCAGCGGGACCTTAGGGATTAATTCACCCCTCCACTTT.

This chain uses TRBV5-5 with TRBJ1-5; unclear D gene. Germline CDR1 is SGHKS and CDR2 is YYEKEE (reference sequence). Deletions cut 4 bases from V and 7 bases from J, with 12 bases between. This CDR3 is built from 13 residues. The CDR3 reads CASSHTSGQPQHF. Here the CDR3 DNA reads TGTGCCAGCAGCCACACATCGGGACAGCCCCAGCATTTT.

This clonotype occurred many times. The rearrangement links TRBV18 to TRBJ1-1; possibly TRBD1 for D (5 bases). The CDR3 consists of 12 residues. The ends were cut back, 3 bases at V and 6 bases at J, with 8 bases in the middle. CDR1 is KGHSH and CDR2 is LQKENI in the germline V gene. The DNA of the CDR3 is TGTGCCAGCTCACCCATGACAGCTGAAGCTTTCTTT. Translated, it gives CASSPMTAEAFF.

Many counts were recorded for this clonotype. The chain couples TRBV7-9 to TRBJ2-3; D perhaps matches TRBD2 (7 bases). V was cut by 5 bases and J by 4 bases, with 19 bases left in between. The CDR3 is made up of 16 amino acids. Germline V gives CDR1 SEHNR, CDR2 FQNEAQ (reference sequence). The DNA of the CDR3 is TGTGCCAGCAGCCTCTCGCTGGGGGGGGCCCCAGATACGCAGTATTTT. It yields the protein CASSLSLGGAPDTQYF.

The rearrangement links TRBV9 to TRBJ2-3; 8 nucleotides agree with TRBD2. There are 13 residues in the CDR3. CDR1 and CDR2 from the germline V gene are SGDLS and YYNGEE. Trimming took 0 bases from V and 8 from J; bases not matched to a gene: 2. For the CDR3, the DNA is TGTGCCAGCAGCGTAGCGGGGGGGCTTACGCAGTATTTT. This translates into CASSVAGGLTQYF.

The J gene is TRBJ2-4, the V gene TRBV2; 8 positions agree with TRBD1. The CDR3 has 14 amino acids. J gave up 8 bases and V 4 bases, and 7 bases lay outside the gene matches. Per the germline V gene, CDR1 is SNHLY and CDR2 is FYNNEI. CDR3 in amino acids: CASSGGRGRDIQYF. The CDR3 nucleotides read TGTGCCAGCAGTGGGGGCAGGGGGCGCGACATTCAGTACTTC.

This clonotype was recorded many times. The rearrangement joins TRBV6-2 or TRBV6-3 to TRBJ1-5; 10 nucleotides line up with TRBD1. The CDR3 contains 15 residues. V was pared by 6 bases and J by 11 bases, with 13 bases of the junction left unmatched. Germline loops: CDR1 MNHEY, CDR2 SVGEGT. CDR3 nucleotide sequence: TGTGCCAGCAGCCCGACAGGGGGCATCTGGAGGTCCCAGCATTTT. It is translated as CASSPTGGIWRSQHF.

The CDR3 DNA is TGCAGCGTAGGGGTAGAGACCCAGTACTTC. This translates into CSVGVETQYF. The chain has TRBV29-1 and TRBJ2-5, with D maybe TRBD1 (5 bases). The V gene lost 6 bases and the J gene lost 4 bases, with 6 bases spanning the gap. The CDR3 extends over 10 amino acids. Germline V lookup: CDR1 SQVTM, CDR2 ANQGSEA.

The chain carries TRBV5-6 and TRBJ1-2; D gene unclear. Germline V gene sequence: CDR1 SGHDT, CDR2 YYEEEE. V was pared by 3 bases and J by 3 bases, with 3 bases between. This CDR3 has 11 residues. The CDR3 is CASSWDYGYTF. CDR3 DNA sequence: TGTGCCAGCAGCTGGGACTATGGCTACACCTTC.